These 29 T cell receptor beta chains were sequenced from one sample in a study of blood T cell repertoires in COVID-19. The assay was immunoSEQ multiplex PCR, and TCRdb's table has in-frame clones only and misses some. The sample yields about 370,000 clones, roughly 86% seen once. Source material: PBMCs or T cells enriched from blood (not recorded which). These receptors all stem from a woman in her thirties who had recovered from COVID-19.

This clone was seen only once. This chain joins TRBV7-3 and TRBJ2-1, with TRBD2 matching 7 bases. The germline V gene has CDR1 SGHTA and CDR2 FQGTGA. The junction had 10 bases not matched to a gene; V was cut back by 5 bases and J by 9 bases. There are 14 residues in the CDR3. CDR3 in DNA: TGTGCCAGCAGCCGAACTAGCGTCGGCGGTGAGCAGTTCTTC. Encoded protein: CASSRTSVGGEQFF.

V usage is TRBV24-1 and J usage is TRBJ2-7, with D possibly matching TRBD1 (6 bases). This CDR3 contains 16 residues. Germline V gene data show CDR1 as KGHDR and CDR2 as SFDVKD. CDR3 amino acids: CAYTDAQGLLRDEQYF. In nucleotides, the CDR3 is TGTGCGTACACCGATGCCCAGGGGCTATTAAGAGACGAGCAGTACTTC.

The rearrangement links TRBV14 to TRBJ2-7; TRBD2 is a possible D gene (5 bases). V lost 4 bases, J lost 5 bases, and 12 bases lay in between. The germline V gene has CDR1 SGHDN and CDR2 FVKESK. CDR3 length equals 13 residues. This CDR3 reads CASSRDLADEQYF. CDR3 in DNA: TGTGCCAGCAGCCGCGACCTAGCAGACGAGCAGTACTTC.

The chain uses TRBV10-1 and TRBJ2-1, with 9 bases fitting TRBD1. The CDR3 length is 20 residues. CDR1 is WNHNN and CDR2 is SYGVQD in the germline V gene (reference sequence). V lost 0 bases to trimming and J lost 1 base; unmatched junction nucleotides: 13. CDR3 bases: TGCGCCAGCAGTGAGTCGACCGGGACAGGGCTCCGTTGGTCCTACAATGAGCAGTTCTTC. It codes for CASSESTGTGLRWSYNEQFF.

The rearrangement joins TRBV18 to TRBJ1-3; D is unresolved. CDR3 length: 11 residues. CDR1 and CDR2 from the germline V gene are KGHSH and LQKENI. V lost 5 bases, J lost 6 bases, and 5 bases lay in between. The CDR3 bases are TGTGCCAGCTCAGAGGCAAACACCATATATTTT. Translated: CASSEANTIYF.

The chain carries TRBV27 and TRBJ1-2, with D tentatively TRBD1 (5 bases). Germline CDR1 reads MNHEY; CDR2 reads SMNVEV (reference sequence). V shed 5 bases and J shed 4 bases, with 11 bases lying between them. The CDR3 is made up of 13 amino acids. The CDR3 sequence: CASSAGGSYGYTF. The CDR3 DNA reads TGTGCCAGCAGTGCGGGGGGGAGCTATGGCTACACCTTC.

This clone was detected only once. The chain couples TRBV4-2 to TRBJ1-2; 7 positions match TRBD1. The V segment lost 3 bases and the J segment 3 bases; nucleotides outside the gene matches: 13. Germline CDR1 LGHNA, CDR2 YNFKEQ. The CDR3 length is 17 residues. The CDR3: CASSHTGQQRSHYGYTF. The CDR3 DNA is TGTGCCAGCAGCCACACGGGACAGCAGCGTTCGCACTATGGCTACACCTTC.

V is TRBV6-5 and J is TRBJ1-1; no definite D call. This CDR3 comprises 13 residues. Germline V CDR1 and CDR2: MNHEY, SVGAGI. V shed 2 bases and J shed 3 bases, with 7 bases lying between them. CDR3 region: CASSYPQDTEAFF. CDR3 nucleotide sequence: TGTGCCAGCAGTTACCCCCAGGACACTGAAGCTTTCTTT.

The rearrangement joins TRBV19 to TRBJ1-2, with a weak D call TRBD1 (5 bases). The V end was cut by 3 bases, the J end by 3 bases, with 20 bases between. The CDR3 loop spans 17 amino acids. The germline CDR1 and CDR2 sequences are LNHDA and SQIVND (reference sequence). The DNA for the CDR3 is TGTGCCAGTAGTATCTTGGGATCCGGGCAGGGTTACTATGGCTACACCTTC. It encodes CASSILGSGQGYYGYTF.

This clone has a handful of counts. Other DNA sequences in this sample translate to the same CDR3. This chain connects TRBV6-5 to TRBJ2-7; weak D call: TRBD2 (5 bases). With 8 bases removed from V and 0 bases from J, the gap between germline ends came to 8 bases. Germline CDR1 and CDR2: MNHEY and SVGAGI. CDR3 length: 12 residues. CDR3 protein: CASGSGSYEQYF. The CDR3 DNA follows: TGTGCCAGCGGAAGCGGCTCCTACGAGCAGTACTTC.

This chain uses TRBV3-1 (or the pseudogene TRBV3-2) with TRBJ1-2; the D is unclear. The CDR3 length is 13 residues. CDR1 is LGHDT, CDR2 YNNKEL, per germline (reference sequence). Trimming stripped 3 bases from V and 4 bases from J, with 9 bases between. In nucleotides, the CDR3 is TGTGCCAGCAGCCAGCCGCCGGGCTATGGCTACACCTTC. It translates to CASSQPPGYGYTF.

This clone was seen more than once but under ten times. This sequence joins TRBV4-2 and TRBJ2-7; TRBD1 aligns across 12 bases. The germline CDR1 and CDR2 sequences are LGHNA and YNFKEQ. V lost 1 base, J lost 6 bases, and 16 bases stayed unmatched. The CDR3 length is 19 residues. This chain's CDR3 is CASSQARSRLGTGGSEQYF. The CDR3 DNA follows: TGTGCCAGCAGCCAAGCACGGTCTAGACTGGGGACAGGGGGCAGCGAGCAGTACTTC.

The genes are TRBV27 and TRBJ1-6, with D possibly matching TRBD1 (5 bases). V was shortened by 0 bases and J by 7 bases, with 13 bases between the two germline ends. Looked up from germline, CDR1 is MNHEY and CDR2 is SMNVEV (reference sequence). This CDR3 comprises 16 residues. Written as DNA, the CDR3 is TGTGCCAGCAGTTTATCCTGGGGCTTTAGGAATTCACCCCTCCACTTT. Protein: CASSLSWGFRNSPLHF.

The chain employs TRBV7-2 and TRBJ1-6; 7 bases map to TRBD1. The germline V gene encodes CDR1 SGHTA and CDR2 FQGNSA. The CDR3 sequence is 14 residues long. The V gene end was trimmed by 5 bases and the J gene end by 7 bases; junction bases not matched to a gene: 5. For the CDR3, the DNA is TGTGCCAGCAGCCATGGGACAGAAAATTCACCCCTCCACTTT. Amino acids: CASSHGTENSPLHF.

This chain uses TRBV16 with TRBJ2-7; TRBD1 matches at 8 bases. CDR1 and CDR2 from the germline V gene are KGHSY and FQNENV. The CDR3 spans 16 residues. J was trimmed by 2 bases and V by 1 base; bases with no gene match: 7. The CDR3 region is CASSQLGRQGTYEQYF. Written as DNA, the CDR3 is TGTGCCAGCAGCCAATTAGGGCGACAGGGGACCTACGAGCAGTACTTC.

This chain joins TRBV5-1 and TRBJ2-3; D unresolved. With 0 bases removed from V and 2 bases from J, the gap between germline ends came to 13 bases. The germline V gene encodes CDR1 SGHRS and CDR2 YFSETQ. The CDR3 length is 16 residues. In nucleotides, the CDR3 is TGCGCCAGCAGCTTGGTCAACGGGTTAGACACAGATACGCAGTATTTT. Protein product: CASSLVNGLDTDTQYF.

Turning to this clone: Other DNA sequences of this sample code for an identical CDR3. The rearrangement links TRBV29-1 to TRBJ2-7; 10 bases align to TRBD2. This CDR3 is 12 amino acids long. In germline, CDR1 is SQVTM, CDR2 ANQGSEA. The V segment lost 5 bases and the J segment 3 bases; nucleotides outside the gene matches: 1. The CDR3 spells CSVWTSGYEQYF. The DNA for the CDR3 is TGCAGCGTTTGGACTAGCGGCTACGAGCAGTACTTC.

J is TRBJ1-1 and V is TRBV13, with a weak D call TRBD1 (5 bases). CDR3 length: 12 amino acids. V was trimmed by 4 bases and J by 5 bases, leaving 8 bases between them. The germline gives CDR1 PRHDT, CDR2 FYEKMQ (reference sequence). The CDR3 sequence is CASSSGGTEAFF. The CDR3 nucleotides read TGTGCCAGCAGCTCTGGGGGGACTGAAGCTTTCTTT. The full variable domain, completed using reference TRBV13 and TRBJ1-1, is AAGVIQSPRHLIKEKRETATLKCYPIPRHDTVYWYQQGPGQDPQFLISFYEKMQSDKGSIPDRFSAQQFSDYHSELNMSSLELGDSALYFCASSSGGTEAFFGQGTRLTVV.

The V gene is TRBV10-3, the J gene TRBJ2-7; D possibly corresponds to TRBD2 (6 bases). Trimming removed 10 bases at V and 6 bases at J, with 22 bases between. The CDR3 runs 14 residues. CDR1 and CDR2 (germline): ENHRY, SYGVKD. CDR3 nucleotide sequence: TGTGCCACCTACACAACAAAAACGCGGGGCGAGCAGTACTTC. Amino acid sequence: CATYTTKTRGEQYF.

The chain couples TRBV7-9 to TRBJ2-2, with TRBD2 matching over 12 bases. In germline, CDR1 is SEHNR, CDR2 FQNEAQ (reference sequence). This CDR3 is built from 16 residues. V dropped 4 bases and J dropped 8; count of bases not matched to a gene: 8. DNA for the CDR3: TGTGCCAGCAGCTCCCTAGCGGGAGGGCCTGGAGGGGAGCTGTTTTTT. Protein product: CASSSLAGGPGGELFF.

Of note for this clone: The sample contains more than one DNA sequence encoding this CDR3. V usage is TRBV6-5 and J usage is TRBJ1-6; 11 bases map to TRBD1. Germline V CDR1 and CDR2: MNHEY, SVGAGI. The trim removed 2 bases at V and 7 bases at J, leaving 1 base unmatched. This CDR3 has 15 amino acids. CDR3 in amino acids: CASSYGTGGNSPLHF. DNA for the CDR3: TGTGCCAGCAGTTACGGGACAGGGGGAAATTCACCCCTCCACTTT.

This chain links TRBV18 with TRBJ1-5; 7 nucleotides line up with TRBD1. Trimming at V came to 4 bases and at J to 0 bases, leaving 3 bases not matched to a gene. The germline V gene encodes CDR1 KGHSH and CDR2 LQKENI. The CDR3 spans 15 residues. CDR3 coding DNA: TGTGCCAGCTCACTACGACAGGGTAGCAATCAGCCCCAGCATTTT. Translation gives CASSLRQGSNQPQHF.

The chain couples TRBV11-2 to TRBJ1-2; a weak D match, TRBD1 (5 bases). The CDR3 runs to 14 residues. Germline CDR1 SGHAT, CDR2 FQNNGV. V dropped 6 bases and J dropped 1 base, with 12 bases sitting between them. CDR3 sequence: CASRRGANNYGYTF. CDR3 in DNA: TGTGCCAGCAGGCGCGGGGCCAATAACTATGGCTACACCTTC. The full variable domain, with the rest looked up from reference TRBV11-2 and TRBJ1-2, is EAGVAQSPRYKIIEKRQSVAFWCNPISGHATLYWYQQILGQGPKLLIQFQNNGVVDDSQLPKDRFSAERLKGVDSTLKIQPAKLEDSAVYLCASRRGANNYGYTFGSGTRLTVV.

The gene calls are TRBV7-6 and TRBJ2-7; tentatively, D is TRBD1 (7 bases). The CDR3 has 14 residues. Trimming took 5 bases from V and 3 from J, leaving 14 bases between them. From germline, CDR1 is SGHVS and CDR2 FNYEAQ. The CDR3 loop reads CASSAPGGSYEQYF. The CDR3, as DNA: TGTGCCAGCAGCGCTCCAGGGGGGAGCTACGAGCAGTACTTC.

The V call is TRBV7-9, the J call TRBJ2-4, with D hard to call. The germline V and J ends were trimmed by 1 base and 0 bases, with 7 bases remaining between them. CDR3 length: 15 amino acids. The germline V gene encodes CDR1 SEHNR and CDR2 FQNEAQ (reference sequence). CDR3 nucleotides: TGTGCCAGCAGCTTAGGCGGTCTAGCCAAAAACATTCAGTACTTC. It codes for CASSLGGLAKNIQYF. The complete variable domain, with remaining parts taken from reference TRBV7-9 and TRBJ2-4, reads DTGVSQNPRHKITKRGQNVTFRCDPISEHNRLYWYRQTLGQGPEFLTYFQNEAQLEKSRLLSDRFSAERPKGSFSTLEIQRTEQGDSAMYLCASSLGGLAKNIQYFGAGTRLSVL.

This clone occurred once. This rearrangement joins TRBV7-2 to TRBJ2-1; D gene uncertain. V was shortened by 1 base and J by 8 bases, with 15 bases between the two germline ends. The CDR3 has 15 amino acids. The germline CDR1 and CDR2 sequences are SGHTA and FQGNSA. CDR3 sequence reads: CASSLDLMAIYEQFF. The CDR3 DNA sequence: TGTGCCAGCAGCTTAGATCTTATGGCCATCTATGAGCAGTTCTTC.

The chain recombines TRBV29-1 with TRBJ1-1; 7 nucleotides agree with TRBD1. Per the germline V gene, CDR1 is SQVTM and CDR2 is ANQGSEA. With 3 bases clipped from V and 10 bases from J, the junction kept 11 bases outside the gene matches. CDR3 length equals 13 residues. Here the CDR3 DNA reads TGCAGCGTTGATATGAGACTTTCAGGGGGAGCTTTCTTT. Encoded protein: CSVDMRLSGGAFF.

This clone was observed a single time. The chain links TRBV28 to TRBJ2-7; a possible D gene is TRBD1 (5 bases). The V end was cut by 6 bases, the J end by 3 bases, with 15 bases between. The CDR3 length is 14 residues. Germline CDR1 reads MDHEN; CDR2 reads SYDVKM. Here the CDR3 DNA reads TGTGCCAGCAGACTCCCAGGGCCCAACTACGAGCAGTACTTC. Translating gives CASRLPGPNYEQYF.

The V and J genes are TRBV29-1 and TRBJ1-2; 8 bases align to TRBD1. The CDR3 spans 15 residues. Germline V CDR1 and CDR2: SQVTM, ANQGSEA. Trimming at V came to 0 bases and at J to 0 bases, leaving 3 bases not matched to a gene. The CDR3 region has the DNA TGCAGCGTTGAAGACCGACAGGGGACTAACTATGGCTACACCTTC. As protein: CSVEDRQGTNYGYTF.